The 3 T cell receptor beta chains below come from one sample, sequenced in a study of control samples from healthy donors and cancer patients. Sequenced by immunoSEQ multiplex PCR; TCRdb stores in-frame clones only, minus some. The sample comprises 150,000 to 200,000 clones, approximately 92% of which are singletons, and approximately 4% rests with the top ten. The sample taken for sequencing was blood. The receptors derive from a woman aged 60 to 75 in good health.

The CDR3 DNA reads as TGTGCCAGCAGCTTGGCCCTAGCGGGGCTGGAGACCCAGTACTTC. Its translation: CASSLALAGLETQYF. The rearrangement uses TRBV5-6 and TRBJ2-5; TRBD2 agrees at 9 bases. CDR1 is SGHDT and CDR2 is YYEEEE in the germline V gene. Trimming at V came to 0 bases and at J to 5 bases, leaving 5 bases not matched to a gene. This CDR3 spans 15 amino acids. Filled out from reference TRBV5-6 and TRBJ2-5, the complete variable domain reads DAGVTQSPTHLIKTRGQQVTLRCSPKSGHDTVSWYQQALGQGPQFIFQYYEEEERQRGNFPDRFSGHQFPNYSSELNVNALLLGDSALYLCASSLALAGLETQYFGPGTRLLVL.

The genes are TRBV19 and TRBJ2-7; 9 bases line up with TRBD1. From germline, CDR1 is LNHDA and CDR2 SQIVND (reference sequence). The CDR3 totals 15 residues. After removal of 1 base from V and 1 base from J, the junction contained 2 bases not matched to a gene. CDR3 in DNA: TGTGCCAGTAGTATAGCCGGACAGGGGTCCTACGAGCAGTACTTC. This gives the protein CASSIAGQGSYEQYF.

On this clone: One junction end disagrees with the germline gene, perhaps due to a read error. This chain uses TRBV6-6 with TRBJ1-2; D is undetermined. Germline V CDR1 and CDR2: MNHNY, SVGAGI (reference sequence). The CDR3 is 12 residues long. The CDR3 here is CASSPANYGYIF. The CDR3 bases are TGTGCCAGCAGTCCCGCCAACTATGGCTACATCTTC.